The 2 T cell receptor beta chains reported below all come from one sample, sequenced in a study of T cells in narcolepsy (dated by TCRdb to the late 2010s). Receptor libraries were prepared by the immunoSEQ multiplex PCR assay. TCRdb carries this immuneACCESS record with in-frame sequences only. Its versions omit some clonotypes, under half of them owing to an unresolved V gene in the studies checked, with the rest unexplained. Here the sample has some 25,000 clones; around 83% occur a single time. In total, the top ten clones hold about 1.3% of the sample. The material sequenced was CD45RA- memory CD4+ T cells from PBMCs. The cell subset or site label for this specimen denotes: memory T cells sorted ex vivo from peripheral blood. Receptor source: a human donor with narcolepsy.

CDR3 residues: CASSVETGGFGVSYEQYF. The CDR3 nucleotides are TGCGCCAGCAGCGTCGAGACAGGGGGCTTCGGTGTGTCCTACGAGCAGTACTTC. This chain connects TRBV5-1 to TRBJ2-7; 10 nucleotides align to TRBD1. Germline CDR1 is SGHRS and CDR2 is YFSETQ. This CDR3 is built from 18 residues. V lost 4 bases and J lost 1; bases outside the gene matches: 14.

This chain connects TRBV6-5 to TRBJ1-3, with D perhaps matching TRBD1 (6 bases). CDR3 size: 15 residues. The V gene's germline CDR1 is MNHEY and CDR2 SVGAGI. V was trimmed by 8 bases and J by 0 bases, leaving 14 bases between them. In nucleotides, the CDR3 is TGTGCCAGCCGAACCCAGGGGCTCTCTGGAAACACCATATATTTT. This translates into CASRTQGLSGNTIYF.